Reported below is one TCR beta chain. This entry belongs to a study of blood T cell repertoires in COVID-19. In the original processing: Amplifying reference gene primers gave estimates of nucleated cell counts. Assay used: immunoSEQ multiplex PCR; TCRdb lists only in-frame clones, some missing. V and J calls and clone size are given by that table; D and trimming were obtained from the DNA. The data contain 200,000 to 250,000 clones, around four fifths of them singletons. Germline values: CDR1 WNHNN, CDR2 SYGVQD (reference sequence). The CDR3 is 16 residues long. The V and J ends lost 3 bases and 4 bases respectively, with 16 bases between them.

The sequencing sample was made of peripheral blood. The V and J genes are TRBV10-1 and TRBJ2-1; possibly TRBD2 for D (6 bases). This sequence originates from a woman in her 50s with active or convalescent COVID-19. The CDR3 sequence: CASSDAAGPGYNEQFF. CDR3 coding DNA: TGCGCCAGCAGTGATGCTGCGGGGCCGGGGTACAATGAGCAGTTCTTC.